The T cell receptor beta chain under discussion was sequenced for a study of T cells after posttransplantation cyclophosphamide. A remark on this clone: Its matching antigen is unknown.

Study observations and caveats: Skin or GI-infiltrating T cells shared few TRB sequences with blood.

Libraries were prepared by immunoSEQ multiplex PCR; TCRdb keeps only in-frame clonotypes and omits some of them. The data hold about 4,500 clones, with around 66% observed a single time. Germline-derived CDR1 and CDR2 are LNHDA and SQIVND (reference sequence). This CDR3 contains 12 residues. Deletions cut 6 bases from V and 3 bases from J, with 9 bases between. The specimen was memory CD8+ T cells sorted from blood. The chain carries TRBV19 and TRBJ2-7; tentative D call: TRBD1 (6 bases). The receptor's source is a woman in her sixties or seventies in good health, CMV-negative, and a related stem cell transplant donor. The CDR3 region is CASRDSLYEQYF. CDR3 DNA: TGTGCCAGTAGGGACAGCCTCTACGAGCAGTACTTC.